This TCR beta chain was identified during a study of cytomegalovirus exposure and HLA in healthy donors (dated by TCRdb to 2017 to 2019). The study in broad terms: In an earlier analysis of 550 to 750 of the donors, about 260 Gb of sequence data and 90 million to 130 million unique TCR beta sequences from roughly 190 million T cells were reported. Around 300 gigabases of sequencing data and approximately 85 million unique TCR sequences were included in an early release covering about 700 HLA-typed donors. Donor age, sex, ethnicity and CMV serostatus were collected together with the repertoire data. A later genetic analysis used genome-wide SNP genotypes for about three fifths of the 666 donors, treating that subset as a discovery cohort. The study aimed to test whether signatures of past pathogen exposure could be identified by cataloging public T cell receptors. Rather than drawing on any new phenotypic data, the later analysis identified candidate immune exposures from TCR beta sequences and the way those sequences occurred across donors. The genetic ancestry cluster associated with self-reported Caucasian donors included over 65% of the roughly 410 genotyped donors. Class I and class II HLA loci were covered by the typing at four-digit resolution. Typing coverage varied by locus: about 620-630 donors for A, B, C, DRB1 and DQB1; approximately 500 for DQA1; around 610 for DPA1; roughly 450 for DPB1. Among 398 genotyped donors of the cohort, an average of about 240,000 unique TCR beta nucleotide sequences were sequenced per donor, roughly 20% of them non-productive. To predict cytomegalovirus infection status, the study brought together high-throughput TCR immunosequencing, statistical association of individual TCRs with disease status, and machine learning. The study used immunosequencing to profile the T cell repertoires of approximately 630 subjects and linked those repertoires to cytomegalovirus serostatus. Every discovery cohort repertoire had been produced on one sequencing platform. To study patterns of TCR occurrence, a later analysis re-analyzed previously published TCR beta repertoires from several hundred donors and added high-resolution HLA genotyping. About 5 DR-DQ haplotypes were handled as single units for association and clustering, since linkage in the cohort was strong. Besides the first cohort of roughly 660 subjects, a separate validation cohort made up of 120 or so different subjects was used. To decide whether each TCR beta V gene segment behaved as functional or pseudogenic, an earlier analysis of some 580 of the donors relied on high-throughput TCR beta sequencing. Findings and caveats that apply to the study as a whole: Assigning TCR associations to individual alleles was difficult when HLA alleles, especially DR and DQ, strongly co-occurred. According to a later analysis, TCR association rates differed among HLA loci, with DRB1 alleles showing the most associated TCRs and HLA-C alleles showing the fewest. In vitro tests confirmed that a few of the cytomegalovirus-associated TCR beta chains recognize cytomegalovirus antigens. Most CMV-associated TCR beta chains appeared to be HLA-restricted in a later analysis, and the HLA associations seemed to be driven largely by CMV exposure. Linkage disequilibrium might explain the correlated functional status among segregating V segments, but an unknown experimental factor could not be ruled out. According to the authors, the approach could potentially be generalized to other disease states and immunological phenotypes. In a later genetic analysis, fewer N-insertions in productive TCRs were reported among donors in an Asian-associated ancestry cluster than the roughly 700-donor mean. A further reported finding was that TCR beta sequences accurately predicted the HLA-A and HLA-B alleles for most subjects in the first cohort. A later analysis associated 16,951 TCR beta sequences with specific HLA alleles at a false discovery rate of 0.05. Several of the top co-occurrence clusters appeared to be linked to parvovirus B19, influenza, CMV and Epstein-Barr virus, according to a later analysis. Cytomegalovirus status was reported to be diagnosed by the classifier with high specificity and sensitivity in both the original and validation cohorts. Broadly in line with IMGT annotations, most TCR beta V segments showed up in productive rearrangements about 90% or about 30% of the time in an earlier analysis of several hundred of the donors. For the cohort, immune exposure information was limited to CMV serostatus. The earlier analysis of some 540 of the donors excluded 15 to 20 rarely observed V segments, including chromosome 9 orphons, because counts were too low. An association between a missense DCLRE1C variant and V-gene and J-gene trimming of TCR beta chains was found in a later genetic analysis and replicated in an independent cohort. While some public TCRs were present in many individuals, most TCR sequences turned up only very rarely across donors. The cohort was sequenced for TCR beta chains only, and without alpha or paired-chain data the features that could be detected were limited. A cluster of highly shared sequence variants was judged likely to represent a technical artifact of the sequencing pipeline. Because HLA typing was missing for some donors at each locus, association tests included only the typed subset. In a later analysis, HLA-associated TCR beta chains were found to be more clonally expanded and to have lower generation probabilities than equally common non-associated chains. The presence/absence analyses assumed that sequencing depth was roughly uniform across donors, and that assumption may not be true. The study gave a list of about 160 TCR beta chains associated with cytomegalovirus.

Library preparation employed the immunoSEQ multiplex PCR assay. The multiplex PCR relied on a mix of 60 forward primers for TCR Vbeta segments and 13 reverse primers for TCR Jbeta segments. The CDR3 region of rearranged TCR beta genes was amplified from genomic DNA by a multiplex PCR assay. On the Illumina HiSeq System, the amplified TCR beta libraries were sequenced as 87-base-pair reads. The authors processed their data as follows. A later analysis counted tens of millions of unique TCR beta chains across the 700 or so repertoires, and some 11 million of these chains were shared by at least two donors. A nearest-neighbor algorithm error-corrected the raw reads and collapsed the reads into unique sequences, merging closely related sequences to remove PCR and sequencing errors. To assign V, D and J gene segments, CDR3 sequences were aligned to IMGT reference sequences. For a sequence to be retained, a match of at least six nucleotides to both a V gene segment and a J gene segment was required. Rearrangements were called productive when the CDR3 lacked stop codons and stayed in frame with V and J; all others were non-productive. Following IMGT convention, CDR3 was defined as the stretch from the second conserved V-encoded cysteine up to the conserved J-encoded phenylalanine. Sequences without an unambiguous match to a single V gene segment were excluded from the earlier analysis of a few hundred of the donors. In an earlier analysis of some 590 of the donors, a V segment was called functional when productive rearrangements were above 56.7%, and segregating when the standard deviation between donors exceeded 5%. A statistical classification framework was developed to diagnose cytomegalovirus status using the catalog of TCR beta chain sequences. In a later analysis, TCR nucleotide sequences were compared against IMGT/GENE-DB human TR gene sequences so that V and J genes could be assigned. The TCRdist pipeline was used in a later analysis to assign CDR3 sequences and most-parsimonious VDJ recombination scenarios. A later analysis defined each TCR beta chain by its CDR3 amino acid sequence plus V-gene family, and excluded reads lacking a unique V-gene family. A later analysis removed 450 to 600 highly shared, low-generation-probability nucleotide sequences to deal with suspected cross-contamination and a sequencing artifact. In a later analysis, a clonal expansion index for each public chain was calculated from normalized within-repertoire ranks of inferred template counts. A later analysis computed generation probabilities with a VDJ recombination model fitted to out-of-frame rearrangements, and checked the results against IGoR. In a later analysis, hypergeometric tests were used to score TCR-TCR, TCR-HLA and TCR-CMV co-occurrence, with a repertoire-size bias correction applied to TCR pairs. In a later analysis, false discovery rates were estimated by permuting HLA or CMV assignments 20 times. A later analysis grouped co-occurring TCRs with DBSCAN, adding TCRdist sequence similarity when clustering within HLA-allele-positive subsets. For co-occurrence clustering, repertoires with fewer than 30,000 or more than 120,000 public chains were excluded, along with several repertoires with anomalous nucleotide sharing. The table comes from immuneACCESS by way of TCRdb, which keeps in-frame sequences with V and J called. Part of the clones is missing from these tables; in studies checked, under half for an unresolved V gene and the rest for unknown reasons. V, J and clone size were drawn from that table, and D and trimming were deduced from the DNA. This sample gives 200,000 to 250,000 clones in total; 75% to 90% of them show up just once. The ten largest clones add up to 0.71% of the sample.

The cohort was made up of roughly 670 healthy bone marrow donors. At the time of sampling, every cohort member was nominally healthy, though immune exposures that went unrecorded were likely present. The donor was CMV seronegative and was included in the group of a few hundred seronegative cohort members. Every donor gave a peripheral blood sample, and the peripheral blood mononuclear cells from that sample were used for TCR beta sequencing. The Qiagen DNeasy Blood Extraction Kit was used to extract genomic DNA from the blood cell samples. This clone was counted a few times. The antigen it recognizes is unknown. No clone much larger than this one lies a single base away; base qualities are absent. The receptor was isolated from a boy younger than 10 in good health and CMV-seronegative. Sequenced sample: PBMCs.

The CDR3 region reads CASSVWGENNEQFF. The sequenced DNA: TGTGCCAGCAGTGTCTGGGGGGAGAACAATGAGCAGTTCTTC. The rearranged chain carries TRBV2 and TRBJ2-1; TRBD2 is a weak D gene call, 6 bases matching. The junction carries 12 bases between V and J, which are trimmed by 4 bases and 5 bases respectively. CDR1 and CDR2 (SNHLY, FYNNEI) derive from the germline V gene. The CDR3 goes from the cysteine to the phenylalanine over 14 residues. CDR3 DNA is the only sequence kept; it has 42 bases, read in frame from the first base. With the rest looked up from the reference TRBV2 and TRBJ2-1 genes rather than sequenced, the full variable domain is EPEVTQTPSHQVTQMGQEVILRCVPISNHLYFYWYRQILGQKVEFLVSFYNNEISEKSEIFDDQFSVERPDGSNFTLKIRSTKLEDSAMYFCASSVWGENNEQFFGPGTRLTVL.